This paragraph covers one T cell receptor (beta chain) sequence. Its antigen remains unidentified. The sample comes from a study of shared clonotypes between healthy human individuals. Study outcomes and limitations: Generally, naive subsets came out with larger estimated richness than memory subsets. For naive CD4 cells, around 5% of clonotypes were shared across a few donors. Among donors, the sharing of clonotypes was expected to be influenced by sequencing depth.

The CDR3 is 13 amino acids. Trimming took 1 base from V and 8 from J, leaving 9 bases between them. Germline values: CDR1 LGHNA, CDR2 YSLEER. The assay was carried out at the deep level. The method was immunoSEQ multiplex PCR; TCRdb's version includes in-frame clones alone and lacks a portion of them. Among about 2.4 million clones listed, roughly 93% were seen once. Material: naive CD4+ T cells from PBMCs. Documented subset: CD45RA+ positively selected. The TCR sequence derives from a man between 18 and 29 years old in good health. Some clones in this sample may be carry-over from other donors' samples. This chain connects TRBV4-3 to TRBJ2-4; the D gene could be TRBD1 or TRBD2 (5 bases each). In nucleotides, the CDR3 is TGCGCCAGCAGCCAAGGGCGAGGGGACATTCAGTACTTC. It translates to CASSQGRGDIQYF.